Included here is one T cell receptor (beta chain) sequence, with context. Trimming pared 7 bases from V and 4 bases from J, leaving 7 bases between. CDR3 size: 12 residues. Germline V gene sequence: CDR1 ENHRY, CDR2 SYGVKD. TCRdb passed the 5' RACE reads through MiXCR, listing each CDR3 protein once. The sample lists 5,300 or so distinct CDR3 sequences, under 40% occurring once. This clonotype was sampled from a female donor with breast cancer. The chain recombines TRBV10-3 with TRBJ2-2; D call uncertain. Sequencing was done on a sample of memory CD4+ T cells sorted from blood. The subset is: memory CD4+ T cells, CD4+CD45RO+CD25-. CDR3 sequence: CAITRTTGELFF. Here the CDR3 DNA reads TGTGCCATCACCCGGACCACCGGGGAGCTGTTTTTT.